The 4 T cell receptor beta chains given below trace back to one sample, sequenced in a study of T cell responses to AZD1222 COVID-19 vaccine. Profiling relied on immunoSEQ multiplex PCR, and the TCRdb table lists in-frame clones only, not all of them. The data show 80,000 to 100,000 clones, roughly 91% seen once. The input for sequencing was peripheral blood, taken 28 days after the second AZD1222 dose. The receptors shown here come from an adult who received the AZD1222 COVID-19 vaccine.

V is TRBV7-8 and J is TRBJ2-3; 7 bases fit TRBD2. Germline V CDR1 and CDR2: SGHVS, FQNEAQ. Trimming removed 4 bases from V and 2 bases from J; junction bases left unmatched: 6. This CDR3 spans 15 amino acids. The DNA for the CDR3 is TGTGCCAGCAGCTGGGGACGGGGGGTCACAGATACGCAGTATTTT. Translated: CASSWGRGVTDTQYF.

The chain employs TRBV5-6 and TRBJ1-3; 7 bases are shared with TRBD1. V shed 4 bases, J shed 1 base, and the junction held 2 bases outside the gene matches. The germline CDR1 and CDR2 sequences are SGHDT and YYEEEE. The CDR3 has 14 residues. This CDR3 is CASSPGGSGNTIYF. The CDR3 DNA reads TGTGCCAGCAGCCCAGGGGGGTCTGGAAACACCATATATTTT.

CDR3 in amino acids: CASSQDPGLAGNTDTQYF. Here the CDR3 DNA reads TGTGCCAGCAGCCAAGATCCCGGACTAGCGGGGAACACAGATACGCAGTATTTT. The rearrangement joins TRBV14 to TRBJ2-3; TRBD2 agrees at 12 bases. This CDR3 has 18 amino acids. V lost 0 bases and J lost 2; bases outside the gene matches: 6. Germline CDR1 reads SGHDN; CDR2 reads FVKESK. Looking up the rest from reference TRBV14 and TRBJ2-3 gives the full variable domain: EAGVTQFPSHSVIEKGQTVTLRCDPISGHDNLYWYRRVMGKEIKFLLHFVKESKQDESGMPNNRFLAERTGGTYSTLKVQPAELEDSGVYFCASSQDPGLAGNTDTQYFGPGTRLTVL.

The chain links TRBV12-3 or TRBV12-4 to TRBJ1-2, with D uncertain. V was shortened by 3 bases and J by 7 bases, with 9 bases between the two germline ends. The CDR3 is 12 residues long. CDR3 in amino acids: CASSFGTGGYTF. CDR3 DNA: TGTGCCAGCAGTTTCGGAACTGGTGGCTACACCTTC.